Listed below are T cell receptor beta chains from one sample, sequenced in a study of T cell repertoires in cytomegalovirus infection. A single record per CDR3 protein comes from TCRdb applying MiXCR to the reads. The data show about 490,000 distinct CDR3 sequences, around 10% seen once. Sequenced sample: PBMCs. These receptors came from a human donor in good health (CMV status not recorded). Some clones in this sample may be carry-over from other donors' samples. Each CDR3 is given with its conserved first and last residue. A D gene is named only where the DNA matches it firmly. Size is stated for part of the rows, as once, few or many counts, or as a class when the clone is expanded.

d_call	clone_size	v_call	j_call	cdr3_nt	cdr3_aa
-	few	TRBV28	TRBJ2-6	TGTGCCAGCAGTCGGGACTCCTACGCGTTCTCTGGGGCCAACGTCCTGACTTTC	CASSRDSYAFSGANVLTF
-	many	TRBV5-1	TRBJ1-5	TGCGCCAGCAGCTTGGACCGGGGCGGGGATCCCCAGCATTTT	CASSLDRGGDPQHF
-	many	TRBV6-6	TRBJ1-3	TGTGCCAGCAGTTACGTGCCGTCCTCCGGAAACACCATATATTTT	CASSYVPSSGNTIYF
-	many	TRBV5-5	TRBJ2-7	TGTGCCATCGTGTCTGGGATCTACGAGCAGTACTTC	CAIVSGIYEQYF
TRBD1	many	TRBV20-1	TRBJ2-1	TGCAGTGCTACGGGAAGGACAGGAGTATACCTAAACAATGAGCAGTTCTTC	CSATGRTGVYLNNEQFF
TRBD1	many	TRBV27	TRBJ1-4	TGTGCCAGCCAGGGGGATTCTGAAAAACTGTTTTTT	CASQGDSEKLFF
-	many	TRBV5-1	TRBJ1-2	TGCGCCAGCAGCTTGAGGGATGAGGGTGGCTACACCTTC	CASSLRDEGGYTF
-	many	TRBV5-4	TRBJ1-4	TGTGCCAGCAGCTTGTATCAGGGCGGGGTTGAAAAACTGTTTTTT	CASSLYQGGVEKLFF
-	-	TRBV12-3/TRBV12-4	TRBJ2-4	TGTGCCAGCAGTTTGGGAGTCCAAAACATTCAGTACTTC	CASSLGVQNIQYF
-	many	TRBV7-9	TRBJ2-2	TGTGCCAGCAGCTTTGCGGGCCTGAACACCGGGGAGCTGTTTTTT	CASSFAGLNTGELFF
-	many	TRBV19	TRBJ2-7	TGTGCCAGTAGTCCCGCTAGGGCGGGACTGGGAGAGCAGTACTTC	CASSPARAGLGEQYF
-	many	TRBV20-1	TRBJ2-5	TGCAGTGCTAGAGACCCGGGCGGAGGGGGCCAAGAGACCCAGTACTTC	CSARDPGGGGQETQYF
TRBD1	-	TRBV29-1	TRBJ2-2	TGCAGCGACAGGGGTCGGGAGAACACCGGGGAGCTGTTTTTT	CSDRGRENTGELFF
-	many	TRBV20-1	TRBJ2-5	TGCAGTGCTAGGACGGGGTCAGAGACCCAGTACTTC	CSARTGSETQYF
-	-	TRBV20-1	TRBJ1-5	TGCAGTGCTAGGGAGGGGTATAGCAATCAGCCCCAGCATTTT	CSAREGYSNQPQHF
-	few	TRBV20-1	TRBJ2-5	TGCAGTGCTAGAGATGCGAGGGCCCAAGAGACCCAGTACTTC	CSARDARAQETQYF
-	many	TRBV6-1	TRBJ2-5	TGTGCCAGCAGTGAAGCGGGGACCCTCCAAGAGACCCAGTACTTC	CASSEAGTLQETQYF
TRBD1	many	TRBV6-2/TRBV6-3	TRBJ2-7	TGTGCCAGCAGTTACCTCCGGACAGGGGGTCCGGTAGACGAGCAGTACTTC	CASSYLRTGGPVDEQYF
-	many	TRBV28	TRBJ2-3	TGTGCCAGCAGTTTATGGGGGTCAGATACGCAGTATTTT	CASSLWGSDTQYF
TRBD1	-	TRBV6-6	TRBJ1-2	TGTGCCAGCAGGAAATCGATGGACAGGGGCTACTATGGCTACACCTTC	CASRKSMDRGYYGYTF
-	-	TRBV7-8	TRBJ2-7	TGTGCCAGCACCTTAGCGCCTCCCTCCTACGAGCAGTACTTC	CASTLAPPSYEQYF
-	-	TRBV27	TRBJ1-5	TGTGCCAGCAGTTTTCGGCCGGACAGTAGCCAGCCCCAGCATTTT	CASSFRPDSSQPQHF
-	-	TRBV20-1	TRBJ2-1	TGCAGTGCTAGAGATCCGAGGGGGACCAATGAGCAGTTCTTC	CSARDPRGTNEQFF
-	-	TRBV20-1	TRBJ2-3	TGCAGTGCTAGGGGCCAATGGGGCACAGATACGCAGTATTTT	CSARGQWGTDTQYF
-	many	TRBV12-3/TRBV12-4	TRBJ1-1	TGTGCCAGCAGAACCGACGGCCTAGGCACTGAAGCTTTCTTT	CASRTDGLGTEAFF
-	-	TRBV20-1	TRBJ1-6	TGCAGTGCTAGAGGGACAGAGAATAATTCACCCCTCCACTTT	CSARGTENNSPLHF
TRBD1	-	TRBV11-2	TRBJ2-7	TGTGCCAGCAGCAGGCTCCCGGGACAGAGCTACGAGCAGTACTTC	CASSRLPGQSYEQYF
TRBD2	many	TRBV20-1	TRBJ2-3	TGCAGTGCTAGAGATGGGACTAGCACTGGAGATACGCAGTATTTT	CSARDGTSTGDTQYF
-	many	TRBV11-2	TRBJ1-2	TGTGCCAGCAGCTTTAGGGGAAGTGGCTATGGCTACACCTTC	CASSFRGSGYGYTF
TRBD2	few	TRBV4-2	TRBJ2-1	TGTGCCAGCAGCCAAGCGCGGGGACTAGCCAACAATGAGCAGTTCTTC	CASSQARGLANNEQFF
TRBD2	few	TRBV6-6	TRBJ2-7	TGTGCCAGCAGTAAAGGAGCGGGAGCCTACGAGCAGTACTTC	CASSKGAGAYEQYF
-	-	TRBV29-1	TRBJ2-3	TGCAGCGTTTCGGGGAGCACAGATACGCAGTATTTT	CSVSGSTDTQYF
TRBD1	-	TRBV19	TRBJ2-6	TGTGCCAGTAGCCACATACCGGGGACAGTCTTCTCTGGGGCCAACGTCCTGACTTTC	CASSHIPGTVFSGANVLTF
-	many	TRBV7-2	TRBJ1-6	TGTGCCAGCAGCTTTCACGCTCGAGAAGCGAATTCACCCCTCCACTTT	CASSFHAREANSPLHF
-	-	TRBV7-9	TRBJ2-7	TGTGCCACCAGAGGGGGGAAAGACGCCTACGAGCAGTACTTC	CATRGGKDAYEQYF
-	many	TRBV6-2/TRBV6-3	TRBJ2-2	TGTGCCAGCAGCCGAGTAGCGGTGATCACCGGGGAGCTGTTTTTT	CASSRVAVITGELFF
TRBD1	few	TRBV10-2	TRBJ1-2	TGCGCCAGCAGCCCAGGGACAGGGGCGGGCTACACCTTC	CASSPGTGAGYTF
-	few	TRBV11-2	TRBJ2-2	TGTGCCAGCAGCTTATGGGGGTCAGGCGGGGAGCTGTTTTTT	CASSLWGSGGELFF
-	-	TRBV20-1	TRBJ1-3	TGCAGTGCTAGGTGGATGGGCTGGGGGTTGGACACCATATATTTT	CSARWMGWGLDTIYF
TRBD2	many	TRBV25-1	TRBJ2-5	TGTGCCAGCAGTGAATGGGAGGGCGGGGAAGGAGAGACCCAGTACTTC	CASSEWEGGEGETQYF
-	-	TRBV9	TRBJ2-7	TGTGCCAGCAGCGTAGACGCTAGCCGGACCTACGAGCAGTACTTC	CASSVDASRTYEQYF
-	many	TRBV7-2	TRBJ1-2	TGTGCCAGCAGCTTAATGGCAGGGAACTATGGCTACACCTTC	CASSLMAGNYGYTF
-	many	TRBV12-3/TRBV12-4	TRBJ2-5	TGTGCCAGCAGTTTCTGGGGACCCAAGAAAGAGACCCAGTACTTC	CASSFWGPKKETQYF
TRBD2	many	TRBV7-8	TRBJ2-7	TGTGCCAGCAGCTTAGTGGCGGGAGAAGAGCAGTACTTC	CASSLVAGEEQYF
-	-	TRBV10-3	TRBJ1-5	TGTGCCACCTTTGATGGAGGTATAAATCAGCCCCAGCATTTT	CATFDGGINQPQHF
-	many	TRBV7-9	TRBJ2-5	TGTGCCAGCAGCTTAGCGAACTTTCAAGAGACCCAGTACTTC	CASSLANFQETQYF
-	many	TRBV9	TRBJ1-1	TGTGCCAGCAGCGTAGCGGGACGTATGAACACTGAAGCTTTCTTT	CASSVAGRMNTEAFF
-	many	TRBV6-4	TRBJ2-1	TGTGCCAGCAGTCGGGACTCTGCCTACAATGAGCAGTTCTTC	CASSRDSAYNEQFF
-	many	TRBV6-4	TRBJ2-6	TGTGCCAGCAGTGACTCCGGGAAGGGCCACTTTCAGTCTGGGGCCAACGTCCTGACTTTC	CASSDSGKGHFQSGANVLTF
-	few	TRBV18	TRBJ2-1	TGTGCCAGCTCATCCCGGGCCCCGGATGAGCAGTTCTTC	CASSSRAPDEQFF
TRBD2	-	TRBV29-1	TRBJ2-1	TGCAGCGTCGTTCGGGAGGCGCCATACAATGAGCAGTTCTTC	CSVVREAPYNEQFF
TRBD1	many	TRBV29-1	TRBJ2-7	TGCAGCGTTGAATCGGGGACAGCCTACGAGCAGTACTTC	CSVESGTAYEQYF
TRBD2	many	TRBV4-1	TRBJ2-7	TGCGCCAGCAGCCGTAGCGGGAGTGGAGAGGACGAGCAGTACTTC	CASSRSGSGEDEQYF
-	many	TRBV19	TRBJ2-7	TGTGCCAGTAGTATGGGGCCCTACGAGCAGTACTTC	CASSMGPYEQYF
TRBD1	-	TRBV12-3/TRBV12-4	TRBJ2-1	TGTGCCAGCAGCGAGACAGGGGGTCTCAATGAGCAGTTCTTC	CASSETGGLNEQFF
TRBD2	-	TRBV9	TRBJ2-1	TGTGCCAGCAGCGTAGAACTAGCGGCCTACAATGAGCAGTTCTTC	CASSVELAAYNEQFF
TRBD1	few	TRBV7-9	TRBJ1-1	TGTGCCAGCAGCTCCGGGACAGACATTGAAGCTTTCTTT	CASSSGTDIEAFF